The 3 T cell receptor beta chains listed next were all sequenced from one sample in a study of graft-versus-host responses after intestinal transplantation (dated by TCRdb to 2020 to 2022). Libraries were built with the immunoSEQ multiplex PCR assay. TCRdb limited this immuneACCESS table to in-frame rearrangements with V and J called. A share of clones is missing; checked studies link under half to unresolved V genes, and the rest is unexplained. The sample includes under 150,000 clones, with about 95% observed a single time. The leading ten clones occupy 3% to 4% of the sample. No antigen has been assigned to these receptors. The time point label on this specimen signifies: cells obtained before transplantation from donor or recipient. The sample in question was unstimulated CD8+ T cells sorted from spleen or lymph node cells, obtained before intestinal transplant. The receptors originated from a human donor who received an intestinal transplant.

Details on this clone: Compared with germline, one end of the junction differs, possibly owing to a read error. The chain uses TRBV7-7 and TRBJ2-1, with 14 bases aligning to TRBD2. The CDR3 is made up of 15 amino acids. Germline V gene data show CDR1 as SSHAT and CDR2 as FNYEAQ (reference sequence). The CDR3 DNA reads as TGTGCTAGCAGCGCGGGACTAGCGGGAGTATATGAGCAGTTCTTC. Protein: CASSAGLAGVYEQFF.

The chain combines TRBV28 with TRBJ2-1; D remains unclear. The CDR3 length is 20 residues. Looked up from germline, CDR1 is MDHEN and CDR2 is SYDVKM. The V end lost 5 bases, the J end lost 0 bases, and 26 bases lay between the germline ends. CDR3 bases: TGTGCCAGCAGTACCCCTGAGTTCCTGGTCCGAGGAAGCTCCTACAATGAGCAGTTCTTC. It is translated as CASSTPEFLVRGSSYNEQFF.

The chain carries TRBV21-1 and TRBJ1-5. TRBV21-1 is tagged as a pseudogene. The CDR3 extends over 17 amino acids. CDR3 nucleotide sequence: TGTGCCAGCAGCAAACGGGGGCAGGGGGGGAGCAATCAGCCCCAGCATTTT. It translates to CASSKRGQGGSNQPQHF.